The clone carrying this TCR beta chain was observed a handful of times. This record comes from a study of T-cell memory formation after mild COVID-19. From the 5' RACE reads, TCRdb called clonotypes with MiXCR, one entry per CDR3 protein. The sample carries fewer than 550,000 distinct CDR3 sequences, around 20% recorded once. Trimming cost V 0 bases and J 1 base, with 12 bases left between them. Germline CDR1 reads MGHRA; CDR2 reads YSYEKL. The CDR3 contains 16 residues. The clonotype originates from an adult woman who had mild COVID-19 (a few samples of this study predate the infection). Cell type and time point are not known. This chain uses TRBV4-1 with TRBJ1-2; D is undetermined. The source material was PBMCs or a T cell subset sorted from them (not recorded which). CDR3 in DNA: TGCGCCAGCAGCCAAGATACCTCGGGAATTAACTATGGCTACACCTTC. It specifies CASSQDTSGINYGYTF.